The T cell receptor beta chain described here comes from a study of cytomegalovirus exposure and HLA in healthy donors. Study-wide background: Earlier sequencing of some 170 million T cells yielded fewer than 140 million unique TCR beta sequences. The study's findings and limits: Reported performance of the classifier showed diagnosis of cytomegalovirus status with high specificity and sensitivity. There were reportedly fewer N-insertions in an Asian-associated ancestry cluster than the approximately 670-donor mean, in a later analysis.

Vbeta (60) and Jbeta (13) primers were used in the PCR. TCRdb's table, derived via immunoSEQ multiplex PCR, lists solely in-frame clones and lacks some. The table has roughly 160,000 clones, around 85% seen once. Though probably carrying unrecorded immune exposures, donors were nominally healthy at sampling. On this clone itself: As yet, its antigen is unknown.

V lost 0 bases to trimming and J lost 1 base, with 11 bases between them. CDR1 is SGHRS, CDR2 YFSETQ, per germline. This CDR3 is built from 15 residues. The sequence came from a boy between 2 and 10 years old in good health and CMV-seronegative. The chain combines TRBV5-1 with TRBJ2-7; D is unresolved. The sample taken for sequencing was PBMCs. CDR3 in DNA: TGCGCCAGCAGCTTGGAGCCAGGTGCTTCCTACGAGCAGTACTTC. Its translation is CASSLEPGASYEQYF.